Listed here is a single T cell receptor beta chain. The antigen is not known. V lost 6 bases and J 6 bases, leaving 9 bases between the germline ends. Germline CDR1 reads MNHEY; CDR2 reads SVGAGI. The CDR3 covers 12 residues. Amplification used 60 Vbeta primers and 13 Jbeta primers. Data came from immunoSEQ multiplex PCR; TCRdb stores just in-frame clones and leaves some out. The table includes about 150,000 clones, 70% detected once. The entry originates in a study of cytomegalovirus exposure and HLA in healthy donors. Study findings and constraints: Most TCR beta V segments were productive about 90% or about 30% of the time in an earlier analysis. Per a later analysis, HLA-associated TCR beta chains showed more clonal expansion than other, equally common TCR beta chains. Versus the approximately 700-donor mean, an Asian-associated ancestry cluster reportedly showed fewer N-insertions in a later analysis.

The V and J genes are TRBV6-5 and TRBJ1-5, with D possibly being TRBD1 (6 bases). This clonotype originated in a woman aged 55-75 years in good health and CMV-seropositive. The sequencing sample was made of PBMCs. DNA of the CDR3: TGTGCCAGCAGCCGCAGGGGTCAGCCCCAGCATTTT. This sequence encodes CASSRRGQPQHF.